This T cell receptor beta chain came from a study of neurological immune-mediated disorders. Each CDR3 protein gets one entry after TCRdb re-called the 5' RACE reads with MiXCR. The sample contains more than 45,000 distinct CDR3 sequences, 3.6% of which appear only once. CDR3 length: 20 residues. V was shortened by 0 bases and J by 5 bases, with 31 bases between the two germline ends. Germline V gene lookup returns CDR1 DFQATT and CDR2 SNEGSKA (reference sequence). V usage is TRBV20-1 and J usage is TRBJ1-1; D possibly corresponds to TRBD1 (5 bases). Sequencing was carried out using PBMCs. The source of this sequence is a man younger than 40 with multiple sclerosis. CDR3 nucleotide sequence: TGCAGTGCTAGAGATCCTATACAGAGGGAACACAGGAGGGGAAAAACTGAAGCTTTCTTT. The encoded protein is CSARDPIQREHRRGKTEAFF.